Following are 15 T cell receptor beta chains from one sample sequenced in a study of T cells in localized non-small cell lung cancer. Repertoires were generated with immunoSEQ multiplex PCR, while TCRdb's copy carries only in-frame clones and drops some. This table has around 23,000 clones, nearly 90% appearing once. The source was peripheral blood mononuclear cells, collected before any cancer treatment. The receptors come from a male donor older than 55 with stage II lung adenocarcinoma.

The J gene is TRBJ2-3, the V gene TRBV14; no firm D call. Germline V gene lookup returns CDR1 SGHDN and CDR2 FVKESK. The length of the CDR3 is 13 residues. The germline V and J ends were trimmed by 0 bases and 8 bases, with 9 bases remaining between them. The CDR3 is CASSQETGRTQYF. CDR3 DNA: TGTGCCAGCAGCCAAGAAACTGGGCGTACGCAGTATTTT.

The rearrangement links TRBV5-6 to TRBJ1-4; D perhaps matches TRBD1 (5 bases). V was shortened by 6 bases and J by 3 bases, with 12 bases between the two germline ends. The CDR3 contains 14 residues. Germline V gene lookup returns CDR1 SGHDT and CDR2 YYEEEE. The CDR3 DNA reads TGTGCCAGCATTGAGGGGTCTTCTAATGAAAAACTGTTTTTT. Translating gives CASIEGSSNEKLFF.

The V gene is TRBV9, the J gene TRBJ2-5; 12 bases map to TRBD2. The CDR3 spans 16 residues. V lost 0 bases, J lost 4 bases, and 4 bases stayed unmatched. CDR1 and CDR2 (germline): SGDLS, YYNGEE. The CDR3 nucleotides are TGTGCCAGCAGCGTAGGACTAGCGGGAGTCGGAGAGACCCAGTACTTC. It encodes CASSVGLAGVGETQYF.

This chain uses TRBV28 with TRBJ2-1; 8 positions agree with TRBD1. The CDR3 has 14 amino acids. Germline CDR1 reads MDHEN; CDR2 reads SYDVKM. V lost 2 bases, J lost 11 bases, and 8 bases stayed unmatched. The chain's CDR3 is CASSLPGGLSKQFF. The CDR3 DNA is TGTGCCAGCAGTTTACCAGGGGGCTTAAGCAAGCAGTTCTTC.

The chain is built from TRBV5-1 and TRBJ2-3, with TRBD2 matching over 7 bases. CDR3 length equals 16 residues. The trim removed 4 bases at V and 4 bases at J, leaving 12 bases unmatched. The germline gives CDR1 SGHRS, CDR2 YFSETQ. The CDR3 loop reads CASSPSGTWSSDTQYF. The CDR3 DNA is TGCGCCAGCAGCCCCAGCGGGACCTGGAGTTCAGATACGCAGTATTTT.

The DNA for the CDR3 is TGCGCCAGCACCAGGGGCGAGAAGCTGAACACTGAAGCTTTCTTT. Protein product: CASTRGEKLNTEAFF. This sequence joins TRBV5-1 and TRBJ1-1, with D maybe TRBD1 (6 bases). CDR3 length: 15 residues. The V end lost 6 bases, the J end lost 0 bases, and 15 bases lay between the germline ends. CDR1 is SGHRS, CDR2 YFSETQ, per germline. Filled out from reference TRBV5-1 and TRBJ1-1, the complete variable domain reads KAGVTQTPRYLIKTRGQQVTLSCSPISGHRSVSWYQQTPGQGLQFLFEYFSETQRNKGNFPGRFSGRQFSNSRSEMNVSTLELGDSALYLCASTRGEKLNTEAFFGQGTRLTVV.

This rearrangement joins TRBV5-4 to TRBJ2-1, with 8 bases that match TRBD2. There are 14 residues in the CDR3. Trimming took 4 bases from V and 4 from J; bases not matched to a gene: 4. Germline CDR1 is SGHNT and CDR2 is YYREEE (reference sequence). The CDR3 loop is CASSIKREYNEQFF. The CDR3 region has the DNA TGTGCCAGCAGCATCAAGCGGGAGTACAATGAGCAGTTCTTC.

V gene TRBV27 combines with J gene TRBJ2-7, with D perhaps TRBD2 (6 bases). From germline, CDR1 is MNHEY and CDR2 SMNVEV (reference sequence). The CDR3 has 14 amino acids. Trimming shortened V by 6 bases and J by 3 bases, and 15 bases separated the two germline ends. CDR3 residues: CASSYGLSNYEQYF. The DNA for the CDR3 is TGTGCCAGCAGCTACGGACTAAGCAACTACGAGCAGTACTTC.

This clone was recorded once. The gene calls are TRBV7-6 and TRBJ2-1; D ambiguous. Germline V gene data show CDR1 as SGHVS and CDR2 as FNYEAQ. The V end was cut by 5 bases, the J end by 4 bases, with 6 bases between. This CDR3 contains 12 residues. The CDR3 nucleotides are TGTGCCAGCAGCACCATGTACAATGAGCAGTTCTTC. Residues: CASSTMYNEQFF.

The chain's CDR3 is CASRGNTEAFF. CDR3 sequence (DNA): TGTGCCAGCAGAGGGAACACTGAAGCTTTCTTT. V usage is TRBV6-1 and J usage is TRBJ1-1; D call uncertain. Germline V CDR1 and CDR2: MNHNS, SASEGT. The V gene lost 6 bases and the J gene lost 1 base, with 3 bases spanning the gap. The CDR3 is 11 amino acids.

The chain uses TRBV6-1 and TRBJ1-6; D is uncertain. Trimming shortened V by 6 bases and J by 8 bases, and 11 bases separated the two germline ends. This CDR3 comprises 13 residues. In germline, CDR1 is MNHNS, CDR2 SASEGT. The DNA for the CDR3 is TGTGCCAGCAGCCAGACTAGGGATTCACCCCTCCACTTT. It encodes CASSQTRDSPLHF.

This clone is a singleton in its sample. This chain uses TRBV7-9 with TRBJ2-1; D is unresolved. The CDR3 consists of 12 residues. V was pared by 1 base and J by 5 bases, with 3 bases between. CDR1 and CDR2 from the germline V gene are SEHNR and FQNEAQ (reference sequence). In DNA form, the CDR3 reads TGTGCCAGCAGCTTAGTAAACAATGAGCAGTTCTTC. This encodes CASSLVNNEQFF.

The CDR3 sequence: CASLQQETQYF. CDR3 sequence (DNA): TGTGCCAGCTTACAGCAAGAGACCCAGTACTTC. This chain uses TRBV27 with TRBJ2-5; D gene unclear. Deletions cut 8 bases from V and 2 bases from J, with 6 bases between. The CDR3 length is 11 residues. Germline CDR1 MNHEY, CDR2 SMNVEV (reference sequence).

This clone was detected only once. The rearrangement uses TRBV4-1 and TRBJ2-4; TRBD2 matches at 16 bases. Trimming took 3 bases from V and 1 from J; bases not matched to a gene: 3. CDR3 length: 18 residues. Germline V lookup: CDR1 MGHRA, CDR2 YSYEKL. As DNA, the CDR3 is TGCGCCAGCAGCCAGGGACTAGCGGGGGGGGCGGCCAAAAACATTCAGTACTTC. Protein sequence: CASSQGLAGGAAKNIQYF.

The V and J genes are TRBV2 and TRBJ2-7; D gene uncertain. The germline gives CDR1 SNHLY, CDR2 FYNNEI. V lost 6 bases to trimming and J lost 0 bases, with 9 bases between them. This CDR3 is 13 amino acids long. The CDR3 sequence is CASRSDLSYEQYF. The CDR3 DNA sequence: TGTGCCAGCAGGTCGGACCTCTCCTACGAGCAGTACTTC. Full variable domain (missing parts from reference TRBV2 and TRBJ2-7): EPEVTQTPSHQVTQMGQEVILRCVPISNHLYFYWYRQILGQKVEFLVSFYNNEISEKSEIFDDQFSVERPDGSNFTLKIRSTKLEDSAMYFCASRSDLSYEQYFGPGTRLTVT.